This T cell receptor beta chain originates from a study of blood T cells in healthy people across ages. The use of a sample-barcoded 5' primer and a J-beta primer mix characterized a second PCR of roughly 6 to 11 cycles. Carrying 12 random nucleotides, a template-switch adaptor labeled each individual cDNA molecule. One entry per CDR3 protein, called by TCRdb with MiXCR from the 5' RACE reads. Of approximately 900,000 distinct CDR3 sequences in the sample, 29% were seen once. V lost 0 bases to trimming and J lost 9 bases, with 12 bases between them. The CDR3 has 14 amino acids. CDR1 is LGHNA, CDR2 YNFKEQ, per germline. For this clonotype: Its antigen is not known.

Whole-study results and caveats: Donor CMV infection status was unknown, possibly confounding age-related changes in expanded clonotypes.

This sample was shared with a second study, whose subject was T cells of mothers and their children. That paper states: Overlap in related mother-child pairs always slightly exceeded unrelated pairs, never significantly. The data showed no persistent microchimeric T cell clones.

This clonotype originated in a woman in her thirties or forties in good health. The source material was blood. The rearrangement links TRBV4-2 to TRBJ2-1; TRBD2 is a possible D gene (6 bases). The CDR3 sequence: CASSQDRRVGEQFF. The CDR3 nucleotides are TGTGCCAGCAGCCAAGATAGGAGGGTAGGTGAGCAGTTCTTC.